This TCR beta chain was sequenced in a study of post-analysis software for immune sequencing data. V lost 5 bases, J lost 0 bases, and 7 bases lay in between. The CDR3 has 14 residues. Germline lookup yields CDR1 MRHNA and CDR2 SNTAGT. The table lists this clonotype with a few counts. As yet, its antigen is unknown. Study findings and constraints: Controls showed significantly higher normalized Chao1 diversity than did multiple sclerosis patients. Roughly 5 TRBV segments were significantly more frequent in patients than in controls. TRBV5-6, TRBV5-1 and TRBV20-1 were among these segments.

cDNA libraries for TCR beta contained unique molecular identifiers. Once about 0.9 to 11 million T cells were used, roughly 0.5 million cDNA molecules resulted. TCRdb passed the PCR reads through MiXCR, listing each CDR3 protein once. The sample has hundreds of thousands of distinct CDR3 sequences, roughly 29% seen once; the top ten hold about 0.5%. Sequencing was carried out using blood. The chain uses TRBV6-4 and TRBJ2-2; D not certain. The sequence came from a girl aged 5-17 years with multiple sclerosis. CDR3 region: CASSPGPNTGELFF. The CDR3 DNA reads as TGTGCCAGCAGTCCCGGTCCGAACACCGGGGAGCTGTTTTTT.